The 6 T cell receptor beta chains below were found in one sample sequenced in a study of cytomegalovirus exposure and HLA in healthy donors. Primers for the PCR totalled 60 Vbeta and 13 Jbeta. Sequencing used immunoSEQ multiplex PCR; TCRdb keeps in-frame clones, though not all of them. This table holds over 150,000 clones, around four fifths found once. Sequenced input: PBMCs. All receptors derive from a girl under 18 in good health and CMV-seropositive.

The chain employs TRBV1 and TRBJ1-5; the table names TRBD1, a call not compared with the DNA. TRBV1 is reported as a pseudogene. The length of the CDR3 is 21 residues. Written as DNA, the CDR3 is TGCACCAGCAGCCAATCTCCCCCCCAGGGGACCTCTTACTTTAGCAATCAGCCCCAGCATTTT. Translated: CTSSQSPPQGTSYFSNQPQHF.

The V gene is TRBV7-9, the J gene TRBJ1-2; 7 nucleotides match TRBD1. Trimming took 5 bases from V and 4 from J; bases not matched to a gene: 13. The length of the CDR3 is 16 residues. Germline lookup yields CDR1 SEHNR and CDR2 FQNEAQ (reference sequence). The chain's CDR3 is CASSPTGVSRSYGYTF. In DNA form, the CDR3 reads TGTGCCAGCAGCCCCACAGGGGTCTCCCGGTCCTATGGCTACACCTTC.

The rearrangement joins TRBV18 to TRBJ1-1; TRBD1 matches at 7 bases. Germline values: CDR1 KGHSH, CDR2 LQKENI. V lost 6 bases to trimming and J lost 8 bases; unmatched junction nucleotides: 3. CDR3 length: 11 residues. CDR3: CASSGTAEAFF. In nucleotides, the CDR3 is TGTGCCAGCTCGGGGACAGCCGAAGCTTTCTTT.

This chain connects TRBV11-3 to TRBJ2-1; 11 positions match TRBD2. This CDR3 spans 16 amino acids. The V and J ends lost 4 bases and 3 bases, in that order; junction bases with no gene match: 5. Germline CDR1 is SGHNT and CDR2 is YENEEA. CDR3 in DNA: TGTGCCAGCAGCTCTGCTAGCGGGGGGATCTACAATGAGCAGTTCTTC. Its translation: CASSSASGGIYNEQFF. The full variable domain, completed using reference TRBV11-3 and TRBJ2-1, is EAGVVQSPRYKIIEKKQPVAFWCNPISGHNTLYWYLQNLGQGPELLIRYENEEAVDDSQLPKDRFSAERLKGVDSTLKIQPAELGDSAVYLCASSSASGGIYNEQFFGPGTRLTVL.

The chain links TRBV19 to TRBJ1-2; 7 bases align to TRBD1. The CDR3 runs to 13 residues. After removal of 9 bases from V and 2 bases from J, the junction contained 6 bases not matched to a gene. Germline-derived CDR1 and CDR2 are LNHDA and SQIVND (reference sequence). CDR3 protein: CASTRQGNYGYTF. The CDR3 nucleotides read TGTGCCAGCACAAGACAGGGAAACTATGGCTACACCTTC.

The V and J genes are TRBV6-6 and TRBJ2-5, with a weak D call TRBD1 (5 bases). Germline lookup yields CDR1 MNHNY and CDR2 SVGAGI (reference sequence). V was clipped by 6 bases and J by 1 base, with 9 bases between them. The CDR3 extends over 13 amino acids. The CDR3 DNA reads as TGTGCCAGCAGCAGACAGCCCCAAGAGACCCAGTACTTC. Translation gives CASSRQPQETQYF.